This TCR beta chain was profiled in a study of T cell repertoires in aging, cancer and after chemotherapy. Turning to the study itself: The full dataset contained around 8.2 million TCR reads.

TCR beta rearrangements were amplified from peripheral blood genomic DNA. TRB rearrangements spanning V, D and J were amplified using mixed TRB-A/B primers. TCRdb ran MiXCR on the multiplex PCR reads and lists one entry per CDR3 protein. The sample lists around 6,200 distinct CDR3 sequences, roughly 29% seen once, with less than 4% in the top ten. This clonotype is classed as medium-sized. The CDR3 extends over 13 amino acids. The germline gives CDR1 KGHSH, CDR2 LQKENI. Trimming removed 6 bases at V and 2 bases at J, with 9 bases between. Sequenced material: blood. This chain joins TRBV18 and TRBJ2-3; TRBD1 is a possible D gene (5 bases). The sequence was obtained from a human donor in good health. DNA for the CDR3: TGTGCCAGCTCCGACAGTGACACAGATACGCAGTATTTT. Amino acid sequence: CASSDSDTDTQYF.